These T cell receptor beta chains were read from a single sample in a study of blood T cell repertoires in COVID-19. Sequencing was performed with immunoSEQ multiplex PCR; in TCRdb, only in-frame clones are kept and a portion is missing. The table shows roughly 16,000 clones, with more than 75% occurring only once. The sample taken for sequencing was peripheral blood. Every receptor here comes from a man in his 60s with active or convalescent COVID-19. The CDR3 runs from the conserved cysteine through the conserved F or W. D genes are given only for firm matches. Size is omitted from some rows. Given values are once, few, many or a class for expanded clones.

>TRBJ2-2|TRBV30|TRBD1|-
TGTGCCTGGAGACAGGGGGCAGTTACCGGGGAGCTGTTTTTT
CAWRQGAVTGELFF
>TRBJ2-5|TRBV27|TRBD1|-
TGTGCCAGCAGTGATTTACCTTCCGGACAGGGGGCCCCCTACCAAGAGACCCAGTACTTC
CASSDLPSGQGAPYQETQYF
>TRBJ1-2|TRBV7-6|-|-
TGTGCCAGCAGCTTAGAAGCAGGATCACCCTATGGCTACACCTTC
CASSLEAGSPYGYTF
>TRBJ2-1|TRBV30|TRBD1|-
TGTGCCTGGAGTAGGACAGGGGGCTACAATGAGCAGTTCTTC
CAWSRTGGYNEQFF
>TRBJ2-2|TRBV3-1/TRBV3-2|-|few
TGTGCCAGCACCCGGGGAGCAGCGACCGGGGAGCTGTTTTTT
CASTRGAATGELFF
>TRBJ2-2|TRBV6-4|-|-
TGTGCCAGCAGTGACGGGCAGCACACCGGGGAGCTGTTTTTT
CASSDGQHTGELFF
>TRBJ2-1|TRBV19|-|-
TGTGCCAGTTCACTAACCGAATACAATGAGCAGTTCTTC
CASSLTEYNEQFF
>TRBJ2-5|TRBV30|TRBD1|-
TGTGCCTGGAGTGAGGGGGCAGGGGGTCGAGAGACCCAGTACTTC
CAWSEGAGGRETQYF
>TRBJ1-1|TRBV11-3|-|-
TGTGCCAGCAGCTCTAGCTTCTTGAACACTGAAGCTTTCTTT
CASSSSFLNTEAFF
>TRBJ1-2|TRBV3-1/TRBV3-2|-|-
TGTGCCAGCAGCCAAGCCAGTCCCGATGGCTACACCTTC
CASSQASPDGYTF
>TRBJ2-3|TRBV9|TRBD1|-
TGTGCCTCAGCTAAGACGGGACAGGGGAAAGATACGCAGTATTTT
CASAKTGQGKDTQYF
>TRBJ2-1|TRBV6-5|TRBD2|once
TGTGCCAGCAGTCCAGGGACTAGTCGCAATGAGCAGTTCTTC
CASSPGTSRNEQFF
>TRBJ2-2|TRBV30|TRBD2|-
TGTGCCTGGAGTCGAAGCGGGAGGACCACCGGGGAGCTGTTTTTT
CAWSRSGRTTGELFF
>TRBJ2-3|TRBV5-8|TRBD1|few
TGTGCCAGCAGGGCCGGGACAGAACACACCACAGATACGCAGTATTTT
CASRAGTEHTTDTQYF
>TRBJ1-2|TRBV28|-|once
TGTGCCAGCAGTTCTAACTTACTGACAGGAAGAAACTATGGCTACACCTTC
CASSSNLLTGRNYGYTF
>TRBJ2-3|TRBV5-4|-|-
TGTGCCAGCAGCTTGGACCAGGGGCTTCGCACAGATACGCAGTATTTT
CASSLDQGLRTDTQYF
>TRBJ2-5|TRBV4-1|TRBD2|-
TGCGCCAGCAGCCAAGATTCGGGGGGGAAGACCCAGTACTTC
CASSQDSGGKTQYF
>TRBJ2-5|TRBV9|TRBD2|once
TGTGCCAGCAGCCCCCGAGCTGCGGGAGGGGAGACCCAGTACTTC
CASSPRAAGGETQYF
>TRBJ2-7|TRBV25-1|-|-
TGTGCCAGCAGTGAAAAGTATGTGACAGATAACTCCTACGAGCAGTACTTC
CASSEKYVTDNSYEQYF
>TRBJ1-2|TRBV7-8|-|-
TGTGCCAGCAGCCGAGACAGAAATGCTAACTATGGCTACACCTTC
CASSRDRNANYGYTF
>TRBJ1-4|TRBV5-5|-|-
TGTGCCAGCAGCACGGGAGGGAGGACGACAAATGAAAAACTGTTTTTT
CASSTGGRTTNEKLFF
>TRBJ1-2|TRBV5-6|-|-
TGTGCCAGCAGCTTGGGCAGGGTGGGCTATGGCTACACCTTC
CASSLGRVGYGYTF
>TRBJ1-5|TRBV12-2|-|-
TGTGCAAGTCGCCCAGGGGCAATCAATCAGCCCCAGCATTTT
CASRPGAINQPQHF
>TRBJ1-2|TRBV5-5|TRBD1|-
TGTGCCAGCAGCTTGAGGAGTCAGGGGGAGAACTATGGCTACACCTTC
CASSLRSQGENYGYTF
>TRBJ2-3|TRBV5-1|TRBD1|-
TGCGCCAGCAGCCGTAGGGACAGGGGCACAGATACGCAGTATTTT
CASSRRDRGTDTQYF
>TRBJ2-5|TRBV7-2|-|once
TGTGCCAGCAGCTTAGTATTAGGTACTAATAGCTTAGAGACCCAGTACTTC
CASSLVLGTNSLETQYF
>TRBJ1-1|TRBV7-9|-|-
TGTGCCAGCAACTTCCCGGGACAAGGGGCTTTCTTT
CASNFPGQGAFF
>TRBJ1-4|TRBV5-1|-|few
TGCGCCAGCAGCTTGGGGACATTAACTAATGAAAAACTGTTTTTT
CASSLGTLTNEKLFF
>TRBJ2-3|TRBV30|TRBD2|-
TGTGCCTGGAGACTAGCGGGAGGGGGAACAGATACGCAGTATTTT
CAWRLAGGGTDTQYF